The 27 T cell receptor beta chains listed next were all sequenced from one sample in a study of T cell changes during pregnancy in multiple sclerosis. The assay was immunoSEQ multiplex PCR, and TCRdb's table has in-frame clones only and misses some. Of around 78,000 clones listed, around 93% are singletons. The sample here was peripheral blood, taken in the second trimester of pregnancy. The receptor source for this set is a female donor with multiple sclerosis, enrolled in a pregnancy study.

The CDR3 sequence is CASRRDRGKEQPQHF. The CDR3 bases are TGCGCCAGCAGACGGGACAGGGGAAAAGAACAGCCCCAGCATTTT. The rearrangement links TRBV10-1 to TRBJ1-5, with 10 bases that match TRBD1. Trimming at V came to 6 bases and at J to 7 bases, leaving 9 bases not matched to a gene. The CDR3 spans 15 residues. Germline CDR1 WNHNN, CDR2 SYGVQD (reference sequence).

The genes are TRBV9 and TRBJ1-2; 11 bases are a match to TRBD1. The ends lost 6 bases at V and 6 bases at J; junction bases unmatched: 7. This CDR3 region has 14 residues. Germline V gives CDR1 SGDLS, CDR2 YYNGEE. The CDR3 spells CASTRDRGNDGYTF. CDR3 coding DNA: TGTGCCAGCACTCGGGACAGGGGGAATGATGGCTACACCTTC.

This clone was seen only a few times. The chain employs TRBV2 and TRBJ2-5; 10 bases are shared with TRBD2. There are 15 residues in the CDR3. Trimming cost V 10 bases and J 4 bases; bases outside gene matches: 12. CDR1 and CDR2 (germline): SNHLY, FYNNEI. CDR3 loop: CATALGTSEGETQYF. The CDR3, as DNA: TGTGCCACCGCCCTCGGGACTAGCGAAGGAGAGACCCAGTACTTC.

This clone was picked up one time. The CDR3 DNA is TGTGCCACCAGCAGAGATCCCCTTAACTCCTACGAGCAGTACTTC. It specifies CATSRDPLNSYEQYF. The chain combines TRBV15 with TRBJ2-7; D call uncertain. The germline V and J ends were trimmed by 0 bases and 0 bases, with 9 bases remaining between them. Germline V gives CDR1 LNHNV, CDR2 YYDKDF (reference sequence). The CDR3 runs 15 residues.

V gene TRBV19 combines with J gene TRBJ1-5; D gene unclear. Between the trimmed V and J ends, which lost 1 base and 4 bases, there was a span of 5 bases. The CDR3 length is 13 residues. The germline gives CDR1 LNHDA, CDR2 SQIVND (reference sequence). CDR3 region: CASSIGGNQPQHF. CDR3 coding DNA: TGTGCCAGTAGTATAGGAGGAAATCAGCCCCAGCATTTT.

The chain combines TRBV9 with TRBJ2-2; TRBD2 aligns across 8 bases. This CDR3 has 15 amino acids. Trimming removed 3 bases from V and 1 base from J; junction bases left unmatched: 2. Germline V gene data show CDR1 as SGDLS and CDR2 as YYNGEE. CDR3 residues: CASSAGLGNTGELFF. In nucleotides, the CDR3 is TGTGCCAGCAGCGCGGGACTAGGGAACACCGGGGAGCTGTTTTTT.

V is TRBV18 and J is TRBJ2-3, with 8 bases aligning to TRBD2. The junction had 1 base not matched to a gene; V was cut back by 1 base and J by 10 bases. The CDR3 length is 12 residues. Germline CDR1 reads KGHSH; CDR2 reads LQKENI. CDR3 bases: TGTGCCAGCTCACCACTTAGCGGGGCGCAGTATTTT. Translated, it gives CASSPLSGAQYF.

The rearrangement uses TRBV6-5 and TRBJ1-2; D is ambiguous. The V end lost 8 bases, the J end lost 8 bases, and 24 bases lay between the germline ends. The CDR3 has 15 amino acids. Germline loops: CDR1 MNHEY, CDR2 SVGAGI. The CDR3 sequence: CASFRMGDPRGGYTF. DNA of the CDR3: TGTGCCAGCTTCCGAATGGGAGATCCGCGTGGGGGCTACACCTTC.

The V gene is TRBV6-1, the J gene TRBJ2-2; TRBD2 matches 16 bases. Unmatched junction bases numbered 0, after V lost 6 bases and J lost 5 bases. Per germline, CDR1 MNHNS and CDR2 SASEGT. The length of the CDR3 is 15 residues. The CDR3 nucleotides read TGTGCCAGCAGGGGACTAGCGGGGGGGACCGGGGAGCTGTTTTTT. Encoded protein: CASRGLAGGTGELFF.

This sequence joins TRBV5-5 and TRBJ1-3; TRBD1 matches 9 bases. The germline gives CDR1 SGHKS, CDR2 YYEKEE (reference sequence). Trimming took 0 bases from V and 3 from J; bases not matched to a gene: 7. The CDR3 loop spans 17 amino acids. DNA of the CDR3: TGTGCCAGCAGCTTGGATGGGACAGGGATATTTGGAAACACCATATATTTT. Amino acids: CASSLDGTGIFGNTIYF. The variable domain in full, completed from reference TRBV5-5 and TRBJ1-3, reads DAGVTQSPTHLIKTRGQQVTLRCSPISGHKSVSWYQQVLGQGPQFIFQYYEKEERGRGNFPDRFSARQFPNYSSELNVNALLLGDSALYLCASSLDGTGIFGNTIYFGEGSWLTVV.

The rearrangement links TRBV9 to TRBJ2-3; TRBD2 might be the D (6 bases). The germline V gene encodes CDR1 SGDLS and CDR2 YYNGEE. The V gene lost 4 bases and the J gene lost 1 base, with 19 bases spanning the gap. The CDR3 length is 17 residues. The CDR3 nucleotides are TGTGCCAGCAGCCCGCGACCTGACGGGGGAGGCACAGATACGCAGTATTTT. As protein: CASSPRPDGGGTDTQYF.

This clone was recorded only once. The chain is built from TRBV11-2 and TRBJ2-1; TRBD2 matches at 11 bases. The germline CDR1 and CDR2 sequences are SGHAT and FQNNGV. The CDR3 runs to 15 residues. V shed 2 bases, J shed 6 bases, and the junction held 3 bases outside the gene matches. CDR3 DNA sequence: TGTGCCAGCAGCTTATTGCTAGCGGGGGGCAATGAGCAGTTCTTC. Translating gives CASSLLLAGGNEQFF. Full variable domain (rest looked up from reference TRBV11-2 and TRBJ2-1): EAGVAQSPRYKIIEKRQSVAFWCNPISGHATLYWYQQILGQGPKLLIQFQNNGVVDDSQLPKDRFSAERLKGVDSTLKIQPAKLEDSAVYLCASSLLLAGGNEQFFGPGTRLTVL.

The rearrangement joins TRBV4-1 to TRBJ2-7, with 7 bases matching TRBD2. Trimming took 0 bases from V and 2 from J; bases not matched to a gene: 4. This CDR3 region has 15 residues. Germline V gene lookup returns CDR1 MGHRA and CDR2 YSYEKL. CDR3 loop: CASSQEPGGPYEQYF. The DNA of the CDR3 is TGCGCCAGCAGCCAAGAGCCGGGGGGACCCTACGAGCAGTACTTC.

This CDR3 is CASSLLSGTGFDQPQHF. The CDR3 DNA follows: TGTGCCAGCAGCTTGCTCTCCGGGACAGGGTTTGATCAGCCCCAGCATTTT. The chain combines TRBV27 with TRBJ1-5; 9 bases are a match to TRBD1. Trimming removed 6 bases from V and 5 bases from J; junction bases left unmatched: 14. The germline gives CDR1 MNHEY, CDR2 SMNVEV (reference sequence). This CDR3 has 17 amino acids.

The V and J genes are TRBV5-6 and TRBJ1-4; a possible D gene is TRBD1 (6 bases). This CDR3 contains 13 residues. Germline V gene data show CDR1 as SGHDT and CDR2 as YYEEEE. Trimming stripped 4 bases from V and 14 bases from J, with 18 bases between. In DNA form, the CDR3 reads TGTGCCAGCAGCCCGACCACAGGGAAGTTGCTGTTTTTT. Translating gives CASSPTTGKLLFF. The full variable domain, with the rest looked up from reference TRBV5-6 and TRBJ1-4, is DAGVTQSPTHLIKTRGQQVTLRCSPKSGHDTVSWYQQALGQGPQFIFQYYEEEERQRGNFPDRFSGHQFPNYSSELNVNALLLGDSALYLCASSPTTGKLLFFGSGTQLSVL.

J is TRBJ2-3 and V is TRBV6-4; TRBD2 agrees at 10 bases. CDR1 MRHNA and CDR2 SNTAGT come from the germline V gene. Trimming took 9 bases from V and 6 from J; bases not matched to a gene: 12. The length of the CDR3 is 15 residues. The CDR3 sequence is CASKFSSGGLDTQYF. The CDR3 DNA follows: TGTGCCAGTAAATTCTCTAGCGGGGGCTTGGATACGCAGTATTTT.

The chain couples TRBV6-1 to TRBJ1-2; TRBD1 might be the D (5 bases). V was clipped by 3 bases and J by 4 bases, with 12 bases between them. Germline V CDR1 and CDR2: MNHNS, SASEGT. The CDR3 contains 14 residues. The CDR3 DNA reads as TGTGCCAGCAGTGACCCGAGCAGGGTCTATGGCTACACCTTC. Translating gives CASSDPSRVYGYTF.

The chain uses TRBV5-6 and TRBJ2-3; 12 bases map to TRBD2. Germline CDR1 reads SGHDT; CDR2 reads YYEEEE. The CDR3 spans 17 residues. Trimming at V came to 3 bases and at J to 4 bases, leaving 9 bases not matched to a gene. The CDR3 protein is CASSWRASGGAADTQYF. The CDR3 coding sequence is TGTGCCAGCAGCTGGAGGGCTAGCGGGGGGGCCGCAGATACGCAGTATTTT.

J is TRBJ1-1 and V is TRBV19, with TRBD1 matching over 7 bases. Per germline, CDR1 LNHDA and CDR2 SQIVND (reference sequence). The J segment lost 4 bases and the V segment lost 4 bases, leaving 6 bases of the junction unmatched. CDR3 size: 14 residues. The CDR3 DNA reads as TGTGCCAGTAGTACGAAGACAGGGCTCACTGAAGCTTTCTTT. Its protein is CASSTKTGLTEAFF.

This clone has just one count. The chain joins TRBV2 to TRBJ1-3; no reliable D call. Germline assignment: CDR1 SNHLY and CDR2 FYNNEI. This CDR3 has 11 residues. Trimming removed 3 bases from V and 11 bases from J, with 8 bases in between. This chain's CDR3 is CASSDPGPIYF. The CDR3, as DNA: TGTGCCAGCAGTGATCCGGGTCCCATATATTTT.

The chain uses TRBV2 and TRBJ1-5, with D tentatively TRBD1 (5 bases). CDR1 is SNHLY and CDR2 is FYNNEI in the germline V gene. Deletions cut 4 bases from V and 9 bases from J, with 19 bases between. This CDR3 contains 15 residues. Here the CDR3 reads CASSGSGGWNTPQHF. The DNA of the CDR3 is TGTGCCAGCAGTGGTAGCGGGGGATGGAATACGCCCCAGCATTTT.

This rearrangement joins TRBV18 to TRBJ1-1; the match to TRBD1 covers 7 bases. The CDR3 totals 13 residues. Trimming took 6 bases from V and 1 from J; bases not matched to a gene: 2. Germline loops: CDR1 KGHSH, CDR2 LQKENI. CDR3 sequence reads: CASSRTGNTEAFF. In DNA, the CDR3 is TGTGCCAGCTCGCGGACAGGGAACACTGAAGCTTTCTTT.

This clone appeared a single time. The J gene is TRBJ2-5, the V gene TRBV5-6, with TRBD1 identical over 7 bases. CDR3 size: 13 residues. V was clipped by 4 bases and J by 3 bases; unmatched bases: 3. The germline V gene encodes CDR1 SGHDT and CDR2 YYEEEE. CDR3 sequence: CASSAGTEETQYF. DNA of the CDR3: TGTGCCAGCAGCGCAGGGACAGAAGAGACCCAGTACTTC.

The chain has TRBV6-6 and TRBJ1-1; D is ambiguous. Trimming removed 5 bases from V and 7 bases from J, with 8 bases in between. The germline gives CDR1 MNHNY, CDR2 SVGAGI (reference sequence). The CDR3 loop spans 11 amino acids. The CDR3 sequence is CASSERSEAFF. The CDR3 bases are TGTGCCAGCAGTGAAAGGAGTGAAGCTTTCTTT.

The chain carries TRBV7-9 and TRBJ2-7; D is perhaps TRBD2 (6 bases). Trimming left V 6 bases short and J 0 bases short, with 9 bases between. This CDR3 is 13 amino acids long. Germline lookup yields CDR1 SEHNR and CDR2 FQNEAQ (reference sequence). The CDR3 sequence is CASSRESSYEQYF. The CDR3 DNA follows: TGTGCCAGCAGTCGGGAGTCCTCCTACGAGCAGTACTTC.

This clone was counted between two and nine times. The chain has TRBV5-1 and TRBJ2-1, with D maybe TRBD2 (7 bases). The CDR3 is 15 residues long. Germline V gene lookup returns CDR1 SGHRS and CDR2 YFSETQ. V was pared by 4 bases and J by 2 bases, with 13 bases between. Written as DNA, the CDR3 is TGCGCCAGCAGCGTGTGGGGGGGCCCCTACAATGAGCAGTTCTTC. This sequence encodes CASSVWGGPYNEQFF.

The chain couples TRBV7-8 to TRBJ2-7, with 9 nucleotides matching TRBD2. Germline assignment: CDR1 SGHVS and CDR2 FQNEAQ. The CDR3 is made up of 15 amino acids. V trimming: 2 bases; J trimming: 2 bases; junction bases outside the gene matches: 4. CDR3 residues: CASSLHLAGTYEQYF. CDR3 nucleotide sequence: TGTGCCAGCAGCTTACACCTAGCGGGGACCTACGAGCAGTACTTC.